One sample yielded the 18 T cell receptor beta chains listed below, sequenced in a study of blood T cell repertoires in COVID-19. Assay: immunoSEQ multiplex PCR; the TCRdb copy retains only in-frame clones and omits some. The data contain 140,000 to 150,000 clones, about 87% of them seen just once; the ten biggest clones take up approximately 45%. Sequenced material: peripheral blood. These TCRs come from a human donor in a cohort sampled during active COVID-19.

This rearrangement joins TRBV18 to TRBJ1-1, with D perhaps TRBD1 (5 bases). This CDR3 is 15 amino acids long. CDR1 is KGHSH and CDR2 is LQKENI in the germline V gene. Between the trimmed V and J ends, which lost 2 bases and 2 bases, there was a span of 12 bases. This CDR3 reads CASSPGVDSNTEAFF. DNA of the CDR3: TGTGCCAGCTCACCAGGTGTAGACAGCAACACTGAAGCTTTCTTT.

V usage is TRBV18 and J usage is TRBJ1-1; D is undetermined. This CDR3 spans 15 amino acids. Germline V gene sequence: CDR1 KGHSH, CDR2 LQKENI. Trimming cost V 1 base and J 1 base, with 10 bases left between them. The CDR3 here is CASSPRQVENTEAFF. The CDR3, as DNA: TGTGCCAGCTCACCACGGCAGGTCGAGAACACTGAAGCTTTCTTT. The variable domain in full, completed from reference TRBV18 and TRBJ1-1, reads NAGVMQNPRHLVRRRGQEARLRCSPMKGHSHVYWYRQLPEEGLKFMVYLQKENIIDESGMPKERFSAEFPKEGPSILRIQQVVRGDSAAYFCASSPRQVENTEAFFGQGTRLTVV.

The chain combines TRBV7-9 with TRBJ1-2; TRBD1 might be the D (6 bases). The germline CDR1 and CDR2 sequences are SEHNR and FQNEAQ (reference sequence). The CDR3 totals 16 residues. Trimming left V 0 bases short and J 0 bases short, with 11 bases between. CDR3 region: CASSLAGQTSNYGYTF. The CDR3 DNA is TGTGCCAGCAGCTTAGCCGGACAGACTTCTAACTATGGCTACACCTTC.

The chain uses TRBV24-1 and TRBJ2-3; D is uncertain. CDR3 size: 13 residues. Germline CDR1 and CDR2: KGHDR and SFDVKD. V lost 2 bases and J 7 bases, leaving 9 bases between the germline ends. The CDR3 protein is CATSDSLHNTQYF. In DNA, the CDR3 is TGTGCCACCAGTGATTCCCTTCACAATACGCAGTATTTT.

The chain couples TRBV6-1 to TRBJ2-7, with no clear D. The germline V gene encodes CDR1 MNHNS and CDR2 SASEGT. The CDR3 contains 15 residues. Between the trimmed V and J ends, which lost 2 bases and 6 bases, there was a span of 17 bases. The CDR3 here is CASSESGQARSEQYV. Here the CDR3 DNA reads TGTGCCAGCAGTGAAAGTGGGCAGGCCCGCTCCGAGCAGTACGTC.

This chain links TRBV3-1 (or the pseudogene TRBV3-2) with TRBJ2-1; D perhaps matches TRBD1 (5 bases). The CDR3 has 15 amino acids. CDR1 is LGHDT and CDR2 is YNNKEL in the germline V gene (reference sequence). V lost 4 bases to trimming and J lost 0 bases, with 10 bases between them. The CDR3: CASSRDSPSYNEQFF. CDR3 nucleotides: TGTGCCAGCAGCCGAGACAGTCCCTCCTACAATGAGCAGTTCTTC.

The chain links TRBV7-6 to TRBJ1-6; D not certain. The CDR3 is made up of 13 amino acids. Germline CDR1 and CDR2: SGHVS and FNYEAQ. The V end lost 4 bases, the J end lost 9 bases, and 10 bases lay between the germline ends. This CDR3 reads CASSSDMVSPLHF. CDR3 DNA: TGTGCCAGCAGCTCTGACATGGTTTCACCCCTCCACTTT.

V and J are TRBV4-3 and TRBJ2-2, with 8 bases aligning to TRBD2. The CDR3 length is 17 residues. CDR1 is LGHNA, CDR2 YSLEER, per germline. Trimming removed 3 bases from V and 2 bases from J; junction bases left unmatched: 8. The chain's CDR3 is CASSHPRGGLNTGELFF. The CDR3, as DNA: TGCGCCAGCAGCCACCCCCGGGGGGGTCTTAACACCGGGGAGCTGTTTTTT.

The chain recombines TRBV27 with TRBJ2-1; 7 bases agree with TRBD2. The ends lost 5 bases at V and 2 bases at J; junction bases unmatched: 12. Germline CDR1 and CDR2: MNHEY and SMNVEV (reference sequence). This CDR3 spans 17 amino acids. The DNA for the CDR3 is TGTGCCAGCAGTCCCCGGGGAGCGGGAACCACCTACAATGAGCAGTTCTTC. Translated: CASSPRGAGTTYNEQFF.

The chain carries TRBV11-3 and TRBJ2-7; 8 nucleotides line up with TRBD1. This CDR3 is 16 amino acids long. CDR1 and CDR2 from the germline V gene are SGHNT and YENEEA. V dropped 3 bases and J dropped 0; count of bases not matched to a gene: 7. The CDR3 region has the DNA TGTGCCAGCAGCTTCCGCCGGGACAGGATCTCCTACGAGCAGTACGTC. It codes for CASSFRRDRISYEQYV.

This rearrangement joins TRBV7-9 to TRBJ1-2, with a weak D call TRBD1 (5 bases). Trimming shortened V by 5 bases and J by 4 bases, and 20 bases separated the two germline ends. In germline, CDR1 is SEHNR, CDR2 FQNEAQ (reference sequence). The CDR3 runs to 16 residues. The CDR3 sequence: CASSAAEGRASYGYTF. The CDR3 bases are TGTGCCAGCAGCGCTGCGGAGGGCAGGGCGAGCTATGGCTACACCTTC.

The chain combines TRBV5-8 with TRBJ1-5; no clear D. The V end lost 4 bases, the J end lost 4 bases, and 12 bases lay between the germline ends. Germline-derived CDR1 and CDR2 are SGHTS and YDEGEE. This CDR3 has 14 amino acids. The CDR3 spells CASSSGLMNQPQHF. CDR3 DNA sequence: TGTGCCAGCAGCAGCGGACTGATGAATCAGCCCCAGCATTTT.

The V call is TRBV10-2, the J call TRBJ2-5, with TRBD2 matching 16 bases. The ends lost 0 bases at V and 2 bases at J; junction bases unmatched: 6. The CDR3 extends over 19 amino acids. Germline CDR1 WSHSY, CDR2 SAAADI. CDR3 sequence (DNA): TGCGCCAGCAGTGAGTCTGGCGGGACTAGCGGGGGGGCTCAAGAGACCCAGTACTTC. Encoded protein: CASSESGGTSGGAQETQYF.

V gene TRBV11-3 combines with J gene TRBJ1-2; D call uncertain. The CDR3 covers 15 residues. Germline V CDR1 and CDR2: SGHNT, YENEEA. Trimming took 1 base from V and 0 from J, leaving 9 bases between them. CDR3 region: CASSLGGTPNYGYTF. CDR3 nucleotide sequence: TGTGCCAGCAGCTTAGGTGGCACACCTAACTATGGCTACACCTTC.

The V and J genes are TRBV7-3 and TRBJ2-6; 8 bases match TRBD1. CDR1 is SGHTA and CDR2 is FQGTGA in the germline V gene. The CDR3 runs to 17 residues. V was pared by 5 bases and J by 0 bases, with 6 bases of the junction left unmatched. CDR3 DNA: TGTGCCAGCAGCCCCGACAGGGGCGCCTCTGGGGCCAACGTCCTGACTTTC. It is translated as CASSPDRGASGANVLTF.

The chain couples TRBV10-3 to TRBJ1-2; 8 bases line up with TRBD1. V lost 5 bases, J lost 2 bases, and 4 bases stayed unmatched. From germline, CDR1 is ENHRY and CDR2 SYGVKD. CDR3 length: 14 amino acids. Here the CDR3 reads CAISTDRGNYGYTF. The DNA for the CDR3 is TGTGCCATCAGTACTGACAGGGGCAACTATGGCTACACCTTC.

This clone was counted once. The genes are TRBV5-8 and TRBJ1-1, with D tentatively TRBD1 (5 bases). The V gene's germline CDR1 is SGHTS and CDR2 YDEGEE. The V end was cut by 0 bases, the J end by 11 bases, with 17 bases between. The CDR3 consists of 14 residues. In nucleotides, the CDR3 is TGTGCCAGCAGCTTGGCCAGGGAGTTTCGGGAGGCTTTCTTT. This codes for CASSLAREFREAFF.

The CDR3 nucleotides are TGTGCCAGCAGCCTAGAAGGGGGTTCAAACACCATATATTTT. It is translated as CASSLEGGSNTIYF. This sequence joins TRBV9 and TRBJ1-3, with D maybe TRBD1 (6 bases). The CDR3 runs to 14 residues. V was pared by 4 bases and J by 6 bases, with 14 bases between. Germline values: CDR1 SGDLS, CDR2 YYNGEE.